The entry below describes one T cell receptor beta chain. The sample comes from a study of blood T cell repertoires in COVID-19. Study summary: Collection of acute and convalescent COVID-19 samples took place in the United States, Italy and Spain. From T cells, B-cell-depleted T cells, or PBMCs came the material, which was cDNA or gDNA.

V lost 5 bases, J lost 5 bases, and 6 bases stayed unmatched. The CDR3 is 14 residues long. Looked up from germline, CDR1 is LNHDA and CDR2 is SQIVND (reference sequence). Original processing methods: Reference gene primer amplification gave estimated nucleated cell counts. Assay: immunoSEQ multiplex PCR; the TCRdb copy retains only in-frame clones and omits some. That table supplies the V and J calls and clone size; D and trimming were determined from the DNA. The repertoire holds 95,000 to 110,000 clones, with roughly 88% as singletons. This clonotype was obtained from a man in his fifties with active or convalescent COVID-19. The sample consisted of peripheral blood. The chain uses TRBV19 and TRBJ2-3; 8 positions match TRBD2. CDR3 in amino acids: CASSASGSLDTQYF. Here the CDR3 DNA reads TGTGCCAGTAGTGCGAGCGGGAGTCTAGATACGCAGTATTTT.